This TCR beta chain comes out of a study of HIV-infected patients and healthy controls. Reverse transcription used roughly 450 ng RNA and constant-region primers for alpha and beta. Each of the alpha and beta chains got its own library through chain-specific third strand synthesis with indices. Each molecule carried a 12-nucleotide identifier made of two joined random hexamers added before amplification. TCRdb passed the 5' RACE reads through MiXCR, listing each CDR3 protein once. The data hold some 7,700 distinct CDR3 sequences, with around 6.7% observed a single time. This clonotype was recorded many times. This beta chain came through as a stray read in a library set up for alpha chains, and its size says little. The CDR3 consists of 13 residues. Germline values: CDR1 SGHDN, CDR2 FVKESK. Trimming removed 2 bases from V and 0 bases from J, with 5 bases in between. Antiretroviral therapy had run roughly three months, about 14 weeks, before follow-up blood collection. All unsorted peripheral T cells were captured because whole blood was used without fractionation.

This sequence originates from an adult with HIV infection. The gene calls are TRBV14 and TRBJ2-7; D remains unclear. The sequenced sample was blood, obtained during antiretroviral therapy. CDR3 coding DNA: TGTGCCAGCAGCCAAATACGCTCCTACGAGCAGTACTTC. Translated: CASSQIRSYEQYF.